This T cell receptor (beta chain) was observed in a study of CD8 T cells in Susac syndrome. Random hexamers were used to reverse transcribe roughly 0.5 to 1 ug of RNA. TCRdb itself ran the immunoSEQ multiplex PCR reads through MiXCR, one entry per CDR3 protein. The sample yields over 95,000 distinct CDR3 sequences, 85% to 95% seen once. Negative isolation yielded the CD8+ and CD4+ T cells, while FACS enriched the TEMRA cells. V was cut by 0 bases and J by 2 bases, with 11 bases left in between. This CDR3 contains 15 residues. CDR1 SGHDN and CDR2 FVKESK come from the germline V gene. Material: CD8+ T cells from PBMCs. This chain links TRBV14 with TRBJ2-7; the D gene is possibly TRBD2 (6 bases). This sequence originates from a human donor in good health. The CDR3 region has the DNA TGTGCCAGCAGCCAAGATCTAGCGTGGACCTACGAGCAGTACTTC. Encoded protein: CASSQDLAWTYEQYF.